The next 18 T cell receptor beta chains were all read from a single sample in a study. TCRdb called the RT-PCR reads again in MiXCR, with one record for every CDR3 protein. The sample lists around 700,000 distinct CDR3 sequences, 13% to 15% occurring once. Sequenced input: memory CD4+ T cells from blood. The receptors shown here come from a female donor in good health, serving as a healthy control.

The sample holds a few counts of this clonotype. The genes are TRBV7-2 and TRBJ1-2, with 8 bases lining up with TRBD1. V lost 4 bases, J lost 4 bases, and 5 bases stayed unmatched. The CDR3 sequence is 14 residues long. Germline CDR1 is SGHTA and CDR2 is FQGNSA. CDR3 region: CASSYPGGGYGYTF. The CDR3 DNA is TGTGCCAGCAGCTATCCAGGGGGCGGCTATGGCTACACCTTC.

This clonotype appeared a single time. This chain uses TRBV11-3 with TRBJ2-7, with D maybe TRBD1 (5 bases). V lost 3 bases to trimming and J lost 7 bases, with 13 bases between them. The CDR3 consists of 13 residues. Germline loops: CDR1 SGHNT, CDR2 YENEEA. The CDR3 here is CASSFSPDSEQYF. The DNA of the CDR3 is TGTGCCAGCAGCTTCTCCCCAGACAGTGAGCAGTACTTC.

This clonotype was counted at least ten times. The V gene is TRBV6-2 or TRBV6-3, the J gene TRBJ1-2; D is unclear. The germline CDR1 and CDR2 sequences are MNHEY and SVGEGT. Trimming took off 6 bases at V and 4 bases at J, with 9 bases between the two ends. The CDR3 sequence is 12 residues long. The CDR3 is CASSDGFYGYTF. CDR3 bases: TGTGCCAGCAGCGACGGATTCTATGGCTACACCTTC.

The chain carries TRBV2 and TRBJ1-6; the match to TRBD1 covers 9 bases. CDR3 size: 15 residues. Germline loops: CDR1 SNHLY, CDR2 FYNNEI. V lost 7 bases, J lost 7 bases, and 8 bases stayed unmatched. The CDR3 nucleotides read TGTGCCAGCAACGTACAGGGGGCCGAGAATTCACCCCTCCACTTT. This codes for CASNVQGAENSPLHF.

This clonotype has only a few counts. This chain uses TRBV5-1 with TRBJ1-1; a possible D gene is TRBD1 (5 bases). The germline V gene has CDR1 SGHRS and CDR2 YFSETQ. Trimming left V 4 bases short and J 3 bases short, with 10 bases between. There are 13 residues in the CDR3. CDR3 sequence reads: CASSTRGDTEAFF. The CDR3 region has the DNA TGCGCCAGCAGCACCCGGGGGGACACTGAAGCTTTCTTT. The full variable domain, with the rest looked up from reference TRBV5-1 and TRBJ1-1, is KAGVTQTPRYLIKTRGQQVTLSCSPISGHRSVSWYQQTPGQGLQFLFEYFSETQRNKGNFPGRFSGRQFSNSRSEMNVSTLELGDSALYLCASSTRGDTEAFFGQGTRLTVV.

With respect to this clonotype: This may be a read error, as it is one base from a much larger clone. This is likely a read error, given that the CDR3 carries no conserved phenylalanine or tryptophan at its end. The genes are TRBV7-3 and TRBJ1-1; the D gene is possibly TRBD1 (5 bases). This CDR3 spans 14 amino acids. Germline V lookup: CDR1 SGHTA, CDR2 FQGTGA. With 8 bases removed from V and 4 bases from J, the gap between germline ends came to 17 bases. The CDR3 DNA follows: TGTGCCAGCCGGTTCACGGGGCTGAGCACTGAAGCTTTCCTT. This sequence encodes CASRFTGLSTEAFL.

This clonotype was picked up a small number of times. V gene TRBV10-3 combines with J gene TRBJ1-1, with D perhaps matching TRBD1 (6 bases). Trimming cost V 7 bases and J 1 base, with 10 bases left between them. The CDR3 has 13 amino acids. Germline V CDR1 and CDR2: ENHRY, SYGVKD. The CDR3 spells CAITQDRNTEAFF. In nucleotides, the CDR3 is TGTGCCATCACCCAGGACAGGAACACTGAAGCTTTCTTT.

This clonotype was counted a few times. The CDR3 protein is CASSPTGMGGTDTQYF. CDR3 nucleotide sequence: TGTGCCAGCTCACCTACCGGTATGGGCGGCACAGATACGCAGTATTTT. The rearrangement joins TRBV18 to TRBJ2-3; D is unresolved. Germline CDR1 reads KGHSH; CDR2 reads LQKENI. This CDR3 is built from 16 residues. Trimming took 3 bases from V and 1 from J, leaving 14 bases between them.

This clonotype was seen a handful of times. The V gene is TRBV5-1, the J gene TRBJ2-7; D is perhaps TRBD1 (6 bases). From germline, CDR1 is SGHRS and CDR2 YFSETQ. Trimming removed 7 bases from V and 5 bases from J, with 16 bases in between. The CDR3 covers 13 residues. This CDR3 is CASGLQGVDEQYF. In nucleotides, the CDR3 is TGCGCCAGCGGATTACAGGGAGTCGACGAGCAGTACTTC.

This chain joins TRBV6-4 and TRBJ1-1, with D hard to call. Germline assignment: CDR1 MRHNA and CDR2 SNTAGT. With 11 bases removed from V and 6 bases from J, the gap between germline ends came to 7 bases. CDR3 length: 9 amino acids. CDR3 DNA sequence: TGTGCCCCCTCACCTGAAGCTTTCTTT. It encodes CAPSPEAFF.

The chain carries TRBV25-1 and TRBJ2-1; TRBD1 matches at 8 bases. Germline values: CDR1 MGHDK, CDR2 SYGVNS. The CDR3 totals 16 residues. Trimming removed 4 bases from V and 4 bases from J; junction bases left unmatched: 9. This CDR3 reads CASSAAGTGGYNEQFF. Here the CDR3 DNA reads TGTGCCAGCAGTGCGGCCGGGACAGGAGGTTACAATGAGCAGTTCTTC.

The chain joins TRBV12-3 or TRBV12-4 to TRBJ1-6; the D is unclear. Trimming left V 5 bases short and J 9 bases short, with 8 bases between. The CDR3 loop spans 12 amino acids. CDR3 in DNA: TGTGCCAGCAGTGTTTGGGGTTCACCCCTCCACTTT. Its protein is CASSVWGSPLHF.

This clonotype has more than one count but fewer than ten. The chain carries TRBV20-1 and TRBJ2-1; maybe TRBD1 (6 bases). Germline lookup yields CDR1 DFQATT and CDR2 SNEGSKA (reference sequence). CDR3 length: 14 residues. The V end was cut by 1 base, the J end by 7 bases, with 14 bases between. The DNA for the CDR3 is TGCAGTGCTAGAGCCGAACAGGGCAAAAATGAGCAGTTCTTC. The encoded protein is CSARAEQGKNEQFF.

The V gene is TRBV6-6, the J gene TRBJ1-2, with 8 bases fitting TRBD1. The germline V gene encodes CDR1 MNHNY and CDR2 SVGAGI (reference sequence). The CDR3 loop spans 15 amino acids. V was clipped by 10 bases and J by 4 bases; unmatched bases: 14. CDR3 loop: CATKVTGTGAYGYTF. The CDR3 nucleotides are TGTGCCACAAAGGTTACCGGGACAGGTGCCTATGGCTACACCTTC.

This clonotype was observed at least ten times. V and J are TRBV7-2 and TRBJ2-7, with 10 positions matching TRBD2. CDR1 SGHTA and CDR2 FQGNSA come from the germline V gene. With 5 bases clipped from V and 1 base from J, the junction kept 2 bases outside the gene matches. The CDR3 is 14 amino acids. Here the CDR3 reads CASSRTSGSYEQYF. CDR3 sequence (DNA): TGTGCCAGCAGCCGGACTAGCGGTTCCTACGAGCAGTACTTC.

The chain carries TRBV6-5 and TRBJ2-7; the match to TRBD2 covers 8 bases. After removal of 8 bases from V and 6 bases from J, the junction contained 15 bases not matched to a gene. This CDR3 is built from 15 residues. Germline V CDR1 and CDR2: MNHEY, SVGAGI. Here the CDR3 DNA reads TGTGCCAGCGGCCCCCACGGGGGGGCGGGGGGCGAGCAGTACTTC. This codes for CASGPHGGAGGEQYF.

This clonotype turned up a few times. V is TRBV28 and J is TRBJ1-2; D is perhaps TRBD1 (6 bases). The CDR3 spans 14 residues. Germline V gene sequence: CDR1 MDHEN, CDR2 SYDVKM. Between the trimmed V and J ends, which lost 8 bases and 9 bases, there was a span of 22 bases. The CDR3 is CASRKGQPPGSYTF. CDR3 sequence (DNA): TGTGCCAGCCGAAAAGGACAGCCCCCTGGCAGCTACACCTTC.

This clonotype came up a few times. The chain joins TRBV20-1 to TRBJ1-1; D is ambiguous. CDR1 and CDR2 from the germline V gene are DFQATT and SNEGSKA (reference sequence). This CDR3 is 13 amino acids long. Trimming left V 2 bases short and J 1 base short, with 8 bases between. The CDR3 nucleotides read TGCAGTGCTAGAATCGACACGAACACTGAAGCTTTCTTT. Its translation is CSARIDTNTEAFF.